This record looks at one T cell receptor beta chain sequence and its context. There are 16 residues in the CDR3. With V trimmed by 7 bases and J by 3 bases, 15 bases remained unmatched. The germline V gene encodes CDR1 GTSNPN and CDR2 SVGIG (reference sequence). The sample is drawn from a study of blood T cell repertoires in COVID-19. Study information: Acute-phase and convalescent COVID-19 samples originated in the United States, Italy and Spain.

Original processing methods: Counts of nucleated cells, estimated from reference gene primer amplification, were obtained. The table came from immunoSEQ multiplex PCR; TCRdb's copy has only in-frame clones and leaves some out. V, J and clone size were drawn from that table, and D and trimming were deduced from the DNA. The table shows 200,000 to 250,000 clones, with roughly nine tenths occurring only once. The origin of this receptor is a man in his fifties or sixties with acute or convalescent COVID-19. The sequencing input was peripheral blood. The chain joins TRBV30 to TRBJ1-5; 7 positions match TRBD1. CDR3 amino acids: CALGTGVGLNNQPQHF. The CDR3, as DNA: TGTGCCTTAGGAACAGGGGTGGGACTGAACAATCAGCCCCAGCATTTT.